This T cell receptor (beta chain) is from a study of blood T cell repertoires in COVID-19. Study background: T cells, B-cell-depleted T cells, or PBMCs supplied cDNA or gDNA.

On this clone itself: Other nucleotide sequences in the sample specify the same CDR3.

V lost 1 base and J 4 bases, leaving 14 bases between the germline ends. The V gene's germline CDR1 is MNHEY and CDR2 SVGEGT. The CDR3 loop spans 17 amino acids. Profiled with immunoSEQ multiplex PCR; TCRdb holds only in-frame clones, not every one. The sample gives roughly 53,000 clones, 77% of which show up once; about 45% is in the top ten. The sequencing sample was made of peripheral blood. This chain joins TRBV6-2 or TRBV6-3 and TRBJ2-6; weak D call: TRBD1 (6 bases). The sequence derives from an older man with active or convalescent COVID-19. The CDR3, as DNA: TGTGCCAGCAGTTACTTCTTGGGGGCGCGGGGGGCCAACGTCCTGACTTTC. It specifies CASSYFLGARGANVLTF.